The rows below give T cell receptor beta chains drawn from one sample of a study of blood T cell repertoires in COVID-19. Using immunoSEQ multiplex PCR, the repertoire was profiled, and TCRdb retains in-frame clones only, with some absent. Of approximately 140,000 clones in the sample, approximately 80% were seen once. The sequencing sample was made of peripheral blood. Source of these receptors: an elderly woman in a cohort sampled during active or convalescent COVID-19. Both conserved end residues are part of each CDR3.

v_gene: TRBV11-2
len: 14
j_gene: TRBJ1-4
CDR3aa: CASSTGVANEKLFF

v_gene: TRBV2
len: 17
j_gene: TRBJ2-3
CDR3aa: CASSEAWGLATPDTQYF

v_gene: TRBV5-6
len: 16
j_gene: TRBJ1-3
CDR3aa: CASSFLQVSSGNTIYF

v_gene: TRBV3-1/TRBV3-2
len: 11
j_gene: TRBJ2-1
CDR3aa: CASRRGGPQFF

v_gene: TRBV3-1/TRBV3-2
len: 15
j_gene: TRBJ1-2
CDR3aa: CASSPTDRGNYGYTF

v_gene: TRBV6-5
len: 14
j_gene: TRBJ1-2
CDR3aa: CASSYRDSSYGYTF

v_gene: TRBV6-6
len: 15
j_gene: TRBJ1-6
CDR3aa: CASSYSRTDNSPLHF

v_gene: TRBV6-6
len: 15
j_gene: TRBJ1-3
CDR3aa: CASSSYRGHGNTIYF

v_gene: TRBV19
len: 14
j_gene: TRBJ2-3
CDR3aa: CASSIAGVTDTQYF

v_gene: TRBV28
len: 11
j_gene: TRBJ1-2
CDR3aa: CASSLLGGYTF

v_gene: TRBV7-2
len: 16
j_gene: TRBJ2-3
CDR3aa: CASSRFGGLSTDTQYF

v_gene: TRBV18
len: 14
j_gene: TRBJ1-4
CDR3aa: CASSRDRGNEKLFF

v_gene: TRBV9
len: 17
j_gene: TRBJ2-1
CDR3aa: CASSPGTSGGYTNEQFF

v_gene: TRBV15
len: 15
j_gene: TRBJ2-5
CDR3aa: CATSRDNRGQETQYF

v_gene: TRBV5-4
len: 13
j_gene: TRBJ1-2
CDR3aa: CASSLYGIDGYTF

v_gene: TRBV2
len: 15
j_gene: TRBJ2-7
CDR3aa: CASCGGGRGPHEQYF